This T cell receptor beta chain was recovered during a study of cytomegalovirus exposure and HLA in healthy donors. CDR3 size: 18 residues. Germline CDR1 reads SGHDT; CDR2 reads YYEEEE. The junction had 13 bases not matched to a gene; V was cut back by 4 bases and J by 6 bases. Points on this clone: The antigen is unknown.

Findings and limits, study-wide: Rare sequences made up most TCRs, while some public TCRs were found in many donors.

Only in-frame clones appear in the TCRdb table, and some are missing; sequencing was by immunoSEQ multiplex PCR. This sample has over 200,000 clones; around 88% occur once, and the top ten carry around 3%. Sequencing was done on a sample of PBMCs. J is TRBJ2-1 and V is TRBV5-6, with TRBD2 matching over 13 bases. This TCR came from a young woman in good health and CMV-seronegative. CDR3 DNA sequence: TGTGCCAGCAGCCCAAGGTATGGACTAGCGGGAGATAGCAATGAGCAGTTCTTC. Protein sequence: CASSPRYGLAGDSNEQFF.